Listed below are T cell receptor beta chains from one sample, sequenced in a study of identical twins. Via MiXCR, TCRdb re-called the 5' RACE reads, giving one row per CDR3 protein. The repertoire has 1.5 million to 2 million distinct CDR3 sequences, about 32% of them found once; the top ten carry over 0.25%. The sample was cord blood. These receptors all stem from a newborn girl in good health. Each CDR3 is given with its conserved first and last residue.

J	V	CDR3
TRBJ2-3	TRBV4-2	CASSPYGVGTDTQYF
TRBJ2-7	TRBV3-1	CASSHTGPTKANEQYF
TRBJ2-7	TRBV28	CASSLMGLAGDEQYF
TRBJ1-5	TRBV27	CASRDRWNQPQHF
TRBJ2-1	TRBV20-1	CSPRWGSYNEQFF
TRBJ2-1	TRBV7-8	CASSRDYRGEQFF
TRBJ2-4	TRBV6-5	CASSYLAGAKNIQYF
TRBJ1-2	TRBV6-5	CASSYGTDNGYTF
TRBJ2-7	TRBV28	CASKIGGFTYEQYF
NA	TRBV20-1	CTTRGGACEQYF
TRBJ1-2	TRBV9	CASSDNRRPYGYTF
TRBJ2-5	TRBV27	CASSFGTRGETQYF
TRBJ1-6	TRBV10-3	CAISGAGRNSPLHF
TRBJ2-3	TRBV20-1	CSADRGSLTDTQYF
TRBJ2-3	TRBV3-1	CASGLAGDTDTQYF
TRBJ1-1	TRBV9	CASSVGPGAEAFF
TRBJ2-7	TRBV3-1	CASSTSGGRYEQYF
TRBJ1-1	TRBV29-1	CSVEGAQGNTEAFF
TRBJ2-4	TRBV7-2	CASSLWGQGNKNIQYF
TRBJ2-7	TRBV14	CASSQKRTSGRRLLAYYEQYF
TRBJ1-2	TRBV2	CASSEAPVNYGYTF
TRBJ1-5	TRBV20-1	CSARKPGRGGQPQHF
TRBJ2-7	TRBV9	CASSVAYSSSYEQYF
TRBJ2-3	TRBV5-4	CASSLGWLANTDTQYF
TRBJ1-2	TRBV3-1	CASSQEIASYGYTF
TRBJ2-1	TRBV9	CASQTGWYYNEQFF
NA	TRBV20-1	CSASFRGNEQYF
TRBJ2-7	TRBV12-3/TRBV12-4	CASSLEAGLYEQYF
TRBJ2-3	TRBV24-1	CATSGGQETDTQYF
TRBJ2-7	TRBV20-1	CSAIPVSPTYNEQYF
TRBJ2-7	TRBV7-2	CASSLVRSPLGYEQYF
NA	TRBV4-2	CASSQEGPSIYNEQYF
TRBJ1-1	TRBV4-1	CASSPPGRGRLNTEAFF
TRBJ2-5	TRBV10-3	CAISGPSHNNEQYF
TRBJ2-1	TRBV5-8	CASRVGTSGVNNEQFF
TRBJ2-7	TRBV12-3/TRBV12-4	CASSTHRTSGHEQYF
NA	TRBV6-1	CASARQVYEQYF
TRBJ1-4	TRBV11-2	CASSLGWGDGEKLFF
TRBJ2-2	TRBV4-2	CASSQESGASTGELFF
TRBJ2-4	TRBV12-3/TRBV12-4	CASSHGFVAKNIQYF
TRBJ2-7	TRBV6-5	CAGSYLGLAGYEQYF
TRBJ2-7	TRBV12-3/TRBV12-4	CASLPSGGYPYNEQYF
TRBJ2-5	TRBV11-3	CASSQIHGETQYF
TRBJ2-3	TRBV20-1	CSARTDTDTQYF
TRBJ2-7	TRBV20-1	CSARVPRQGSEQYF
TRBJ2-1	TRBV10-2	CASSRSIEQFF
TRBJ1-1	TRBV7-9	CASSLSQTDTEAFF